In this sample, the clone carrying this T cell receptor (beta chain) turned up a few times. Its antigen is unknown. The data originate from a study of cytomegalovirus exposure and HLA in healthy donors. Turning to the study itself: Of fewer than 450 genotyped donors, 70% to 85% clustered with self-reported Caucasian donors. Points from the study as a whole: For TCR beta chains, V- and J-gene trimming was later linked to a missense DCLRE1C variant. Through in vitro validation, three CMV-associated chains were shown to be specific for CMV antigens. Most TCR beta V segments were productive about 90% or about 30% of the time in an earlier analysis.

PCR used 60 Vbeta primers and 13 Jbeta primers. The table came from immunoSEQ multiplex PCR; TCRdb's copy has only in-frame clones and leaves some out. The sample comprises 150,000 to 180,000 clones, over 65% of which are singletons, and under 2.5% rests with the top ten. The CDR3 contains 16 residues. Unmatched junction bases numbered 9, after V lost 3 bases and J lost 3 bases. Germline V gene lookup returns CDR1 SQVTM and CDR2 ANQGSEA. Sample: PBMCs. The chain links TRBV29-1 to TRBJ2-3; TRBD1 aligns across 10 bases. This TCR was sampled from a man aged 30 to 39 in good health and CMV-seronegative. Here the CDR3 DNA reads TGCAGCGTTGACGGGACAGGGGATGAAAAAACAGATACGCAGTATTTT. Protein sequence: CSVDGTGDEKTDTQYF.